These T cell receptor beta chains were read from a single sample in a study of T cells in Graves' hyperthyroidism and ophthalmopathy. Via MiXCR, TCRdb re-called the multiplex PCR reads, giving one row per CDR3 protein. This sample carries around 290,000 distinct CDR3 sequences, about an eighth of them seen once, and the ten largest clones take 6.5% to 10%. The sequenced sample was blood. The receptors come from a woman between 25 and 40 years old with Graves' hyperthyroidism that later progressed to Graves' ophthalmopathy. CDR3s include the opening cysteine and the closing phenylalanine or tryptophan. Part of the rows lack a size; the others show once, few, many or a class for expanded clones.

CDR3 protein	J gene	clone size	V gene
CAIRVFRDTEAFF	TRBJ1-1	few	TRBV10-3
CASKSSRLSNQPQHF	TRBJ1-5	.	TRBV2
CAWIYEAPINYGYTF	TRBJ1-2	many	TRBV30
CASTFGQGRGTIYF	TRBJ1-3	.	TRBV28
CASSQFLDLNTEAFF	TRBJ1-1	.	TRBV4-3
CSVESTATEAFF	TRBJ1-1	many	TRBV29-1
CASSPRGRGHTEAFF	TRBJ1-1	many	TRBV12-3/TRBV12-4
CASRHIAGDVTGELFF	TRBJ2-2	few	TRBV14
CASSTGTGGSNTEAFF	TRBJ1-1	many	TRBV12-3/TRBV12-4
CASSSGYDSYEQYF	TRBJ2-7	many	TRBV27
CSAPGLVGYEQYF	TRBJ2-7	many	TRBV20-1
CASSEMTFGTEAFF	TRBJ1-1	many	TRBV10-1
CASSSGTGASGTQYF	TRBJ2-5	many	TRBV6-2/TRBV6-3
CASSGGWETGELFF	TRBJ2-2	many	TRBV2
CASSTWDRGPDEQFF	TRBJ2-1	.	TRBV27
CASSMNDGDTQYF	TRBJ2-3	.	TRBV19
CASSPRGGGTEAFF	TRBJ1-1	many	TRBV4-3
CASSDQVNQPQHF	TRBJ1-5	many	TRBV12-3/TRBV12-4
CASTADHPNYGYTF	TRBJ1-2	many	TRBV6-1
CASSWGTGGELFF	TRBJ2-2	few	TRBV5-6
CASSDSGLNGYTF	TRBJ1-2	.	TRBV5-1
CASSILGYNQPQHF	TRBJ1-5	few	TRBV19
CASMGQGETQYF	TRBJ2-5	many	TRBV2
CSVEFGDGYTF	TRBJ1-2	many	TRBV29-1
CSALRGAGMNTEAFF	TRBJ1-1	many	TRBV20-1
CASSAGVAGELFF	TRBJ2-2	many	TRBV2
CASSQGPSLAGVSSYEQYF	TRBJ2-7	.	TRBV4-1
CASSLPTGLGEKLFF	TRBJ1-4	many	TRBV7-9
CASGDRDTYNEQFF	TRBJ2-1	.	TRBV4-3
CASKEGPTDTQYF	TRBJ2-3	many	TRBV12-3/TRBV12-4
CAWSGPGQRETQYF	TRBJ2-5	many	TRBV30
CASSLDSNQPQHF	TRBJ1-5	many	TRBV28
CASSSPRTGGWYGYTF	TRBJ1-2	few	TRBV2
CSVRKGAEYEQYF	TRBJ2-7	many	TRBV29-1
CASSLKVYTYEQYF	TRBJ2-7	many	TRBV11-3
CASSTNREDGNQPQHF	TRBJ1-5	few	TRBV19
CASSRIHQSGDEQFF	TRBJ2-1	few	TRBV18
CASSPASTIYF	TRBJ1-3	.	TRBV7-2
CASSPGTSGSNDEQYF	TRBJ2-7	many	TRBV7-2
CASTSAPTAISYEQYF	TRBJ2-7	.	TRBV7-8
CASSFDGGYGYTF	TRBJ1-2	many	TRBV5-1
CASPGGGLPENTGELFF	TRBJ2-2	.	TRBV27
CASKGTSGSDEQFF	TRBJ2-1	many	TRBV12-3/TRBV12-4